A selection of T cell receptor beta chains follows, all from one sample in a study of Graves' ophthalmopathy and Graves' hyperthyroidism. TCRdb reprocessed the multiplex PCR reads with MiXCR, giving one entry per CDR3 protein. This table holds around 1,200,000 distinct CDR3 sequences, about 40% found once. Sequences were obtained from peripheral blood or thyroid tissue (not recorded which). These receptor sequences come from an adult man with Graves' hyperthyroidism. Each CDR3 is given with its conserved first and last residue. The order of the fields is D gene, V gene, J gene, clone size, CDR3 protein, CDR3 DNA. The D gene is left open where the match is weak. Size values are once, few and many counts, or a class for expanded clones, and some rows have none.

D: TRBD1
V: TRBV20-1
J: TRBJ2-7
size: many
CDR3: CSAMWGRGTYEQYF
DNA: TGCAGTGCTATGTGGGGCAGGGGGACCTACGAGCAGTACTTC

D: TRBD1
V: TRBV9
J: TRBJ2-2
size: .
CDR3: CASSVAGTGVILRELFF
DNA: TGTGCCAGCAGCGTAGCCGGGACAGGGGTGATTCTACGGGAGCTGTTTTTT

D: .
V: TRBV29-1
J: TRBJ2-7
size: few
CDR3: CSAAPPGQNYEQYF
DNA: TGCAGCGCCGCCCCGCCCGGACAGAACTACGAGCAGTACTTC

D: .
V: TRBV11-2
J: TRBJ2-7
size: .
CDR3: CASSPGTHYEQYF
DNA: TGTGCCAGCTCACCGGGGACTCACTACGAGCAGTACTTC

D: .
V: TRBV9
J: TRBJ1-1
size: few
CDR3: CASSVDRPENTEAFF
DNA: TGTGCCAGCAGCGTTGATCGGCCAGAGAACACTGAAGCTTTCTTT

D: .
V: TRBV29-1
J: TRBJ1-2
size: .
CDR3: CSTAGVGYTF
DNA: TGCAGCACAGCGGGAGTCGGCTACACCTTC

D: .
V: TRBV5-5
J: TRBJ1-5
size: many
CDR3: CASSLRDKYQPQHF
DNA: TGTGCCAGCAGCTTAAGGGACAAATATCAGCCCCAGCATTTT

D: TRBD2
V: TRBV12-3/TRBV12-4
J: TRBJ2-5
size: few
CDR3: CASSLTSGGLTEETQYF
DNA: TGTGCCAGCAGTCTCACTAGCGGGGGGCTCACGGAAGAGACCCAGTACTTC

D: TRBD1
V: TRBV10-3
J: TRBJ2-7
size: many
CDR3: CAISEPETGAGSYEQYF
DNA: TGTGCCATCAGTGAACCGGAGACAGGGGCCGGCTCCTACGAGCAGTACTTC

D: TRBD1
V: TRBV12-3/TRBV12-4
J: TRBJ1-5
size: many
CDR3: CASRQTGNSNQPQHF
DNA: TGTGCCAGCAGACAGACAGGGAATAGCAATCAGCCCCAGCATTTT

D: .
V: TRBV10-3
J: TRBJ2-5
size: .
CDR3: CAISERGRLQETQYF
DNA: TGTGCCATCAGTGAACGAGGACGGTTGCAAGAGACCCAGTACTTC

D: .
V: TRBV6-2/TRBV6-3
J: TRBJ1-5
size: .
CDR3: CASSYSSSGGNQPQHF
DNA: TGTGCCAGCAGTTACAGTTCTTCAGGTGGGAATCAGCCCCAGCATTTT

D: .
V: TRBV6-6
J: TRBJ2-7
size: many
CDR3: CASSRTGGGEYF
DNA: TGTGCCAGCAGTCGGACAGGCGGCGGGGAGTACTTC

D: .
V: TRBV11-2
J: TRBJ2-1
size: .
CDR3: CASSPVGRPGNEQFF
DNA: TGTGCCAGCAGCCCGGTGGGGAGACCGGGCAATGAGCAGTTCTTC

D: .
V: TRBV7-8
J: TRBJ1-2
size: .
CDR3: CASSLDGTAYYGYTF
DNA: TGTGCCAGCAGCTTAGACGGTACAGCCTACTATGGCTACACCTTC

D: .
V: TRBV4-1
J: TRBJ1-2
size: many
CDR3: CASSREVGVSGYGYTF
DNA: TGCGCCAGCAGCCGCGAAGTCGGGGTCTCTGGCTATGGCTACACCTTC

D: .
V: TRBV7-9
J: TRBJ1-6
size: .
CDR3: CASSVQGHNSPLHF
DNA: TGTGCCAGCAGTGTCCAGGGGCATAATTCACCCCTCCACTTT

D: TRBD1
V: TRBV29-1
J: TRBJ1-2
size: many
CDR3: CSVESTGRGYTF
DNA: TGCAGCGTTGAATCGACAGGGAGGGGCTACACCTTC

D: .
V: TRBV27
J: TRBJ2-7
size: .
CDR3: CASSLLSAGVPTYEQYF
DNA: TGTGCCAGCAGTTTATTATCGGCAGGGGTTCCGACCTACGAGCAGTACTTC

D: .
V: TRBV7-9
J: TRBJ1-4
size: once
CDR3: CASTPGEKLFF
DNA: TGTGCCAGCACCCCGGGAGAAAAACTGTTTTTT

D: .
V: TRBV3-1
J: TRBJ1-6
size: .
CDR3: CASSQGGGTRVHF
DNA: TGTGCCAGCAGCCAAGGGGGGGGCACGCGAGTCCACTTT

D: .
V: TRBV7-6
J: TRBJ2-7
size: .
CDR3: CASSQTRGNYEQYF
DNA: TGTGCCAGCAGCCAAACCAGGGGAAACTACGAGCAGTACTTC

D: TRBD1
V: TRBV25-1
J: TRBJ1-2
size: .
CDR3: CTSSASGRTGGGYTF
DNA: TGTACCAGCAGTGCCTCTGGACGGACAGGGGGAGGCTACACCTTC

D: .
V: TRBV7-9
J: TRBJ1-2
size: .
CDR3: CASSPRRPGSQVEGYTF
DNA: TGTGCCAGCAGCCCCCGGCGCCCAGGGTCCCAAGTGGAAGGCTACACCTTC

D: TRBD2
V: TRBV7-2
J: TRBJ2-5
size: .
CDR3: CASSLEVAGQETQYF
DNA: TGCGCCAGCAGCTTAGAGGTAGCGGGGCAAGAGACCCAGTACTTC

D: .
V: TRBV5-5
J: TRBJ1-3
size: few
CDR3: CASSDDGSGNTIYF
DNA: TGTGCCAGCAGCGATGACGGCTCTGGAAACACCATATATTTT

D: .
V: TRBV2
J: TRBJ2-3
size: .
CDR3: CASRPGTSTDTQYF
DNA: TGTGCCAGCCGGCCAGGGACTAGCACAGATACGCAGTATTTT

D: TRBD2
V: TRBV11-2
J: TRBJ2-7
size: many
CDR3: CASSLDSGRGEQYF
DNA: TGTGCCAGCAGCTTAGATTCGGGGAGGGGCGAGCAGTACTTC

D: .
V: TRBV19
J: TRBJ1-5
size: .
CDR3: CASSWAGASNQPQHF
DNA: TGTGCCAGTAGCTGGGCAGGGGCCAGCAATCAGCCCCAGCATTTT

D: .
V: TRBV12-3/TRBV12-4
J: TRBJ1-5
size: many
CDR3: CASSPHLVGNQPQHF
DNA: TGTGCCAGCAGTCCGCACCTGGTGGGCAATCAGCCCCAGCATTTT

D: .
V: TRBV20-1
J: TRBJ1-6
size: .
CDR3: CSARDSPASSYNSPLHF
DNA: TGCAGTGCTAGAGATAGCCCAGCGAGCTCCTATAATTCACCCCTCCACTTT

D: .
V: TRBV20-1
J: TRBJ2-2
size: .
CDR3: CSARRGYRELFF
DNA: TGCAGTGCTCGAAGGGGGTACAGGGAGCTGTTTTTT

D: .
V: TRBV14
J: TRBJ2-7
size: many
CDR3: CASSQGGRATYEQYF
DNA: TGTGCCAGCAGCCAAGGGGGAAGGGCGACCTACGAGCAGTACTTC

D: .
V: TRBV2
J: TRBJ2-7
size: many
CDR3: CASRTTSLGEQYF
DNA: TGTGCCAGCAGGACAACTAGTCTCGGCGAGCAGTACTTC

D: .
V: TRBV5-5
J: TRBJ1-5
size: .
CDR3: CASRARGENVETQHF
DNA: TGTGCCAGCAGAGCCCGCGGGGAGAATGTTGAGACCCAGCATTTT

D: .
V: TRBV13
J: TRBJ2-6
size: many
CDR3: CASSDRDSPPSGANVLTF
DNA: TGTGCCAGCAGCGACCGGGACTCACCCCCCTCTGGGGCCAACGTCCTGACTTTC

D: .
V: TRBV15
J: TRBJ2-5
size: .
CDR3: CATSRSPVETQYF
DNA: TGTGCCACCAGCAGATCTCCGGTAGAGACCCAGTACTTC

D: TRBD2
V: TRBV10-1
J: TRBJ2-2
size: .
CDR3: CASSEGLAETGELFF
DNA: TGCGCCAGCAGTGAGGGTCTAGCGGAAACCGGGGAGCTGTTTTTT

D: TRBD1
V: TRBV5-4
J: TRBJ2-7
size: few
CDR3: CASSFGMGQSYEQYF
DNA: TGTGCCAGCAGTTTCGGCATGGGACAGTCCTACGAGCAGTACTTC

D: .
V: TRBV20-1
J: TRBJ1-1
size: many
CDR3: CSARGGGPVAAFF
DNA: TGCAGTGCTAGAGGCGGTGGTCCAGTCGCCGCTTTCTTT

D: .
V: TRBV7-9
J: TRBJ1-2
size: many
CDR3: CASSLEVGAGSYGYTF
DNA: TGTGCCAGCAGCTTAGAGGTGGGGGCAGGTAGCTATGGCTACACCTTC

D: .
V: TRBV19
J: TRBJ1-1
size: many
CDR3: CASRLRQQMNTEAFF
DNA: TGTGCCAGTAGACTGCGACAGCAGATGAACACTGAAGCTTTCTTT

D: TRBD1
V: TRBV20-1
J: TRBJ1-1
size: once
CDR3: CSANQGAEDTEAFF
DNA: TGCAGTGCTAATCAGGGGGCGGAGGACACTGAAGCTTTCTTT

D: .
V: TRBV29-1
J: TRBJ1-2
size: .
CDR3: CSYLRVANYGYTF
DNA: TGCAGCTACCTCAGGGTAGCTAACTATGGCTACACCTTC

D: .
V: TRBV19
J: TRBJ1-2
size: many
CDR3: CATGDKYGYTF
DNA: TGTGCCACCGGGGATAAGTACGGCTACACCTTC

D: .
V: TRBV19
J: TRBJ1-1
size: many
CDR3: CASSTTPWGGVHTEAFF
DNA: TGTGCCAGTAGTACAACCCCTTGGGGGGGAGTCCACACTGAAGCTTTCTTT

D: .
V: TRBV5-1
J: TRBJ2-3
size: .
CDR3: CASSRDSADTQYF
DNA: TGCGCCAGCAGCCGGGATTCCGCAGATACGCAGTATTTT

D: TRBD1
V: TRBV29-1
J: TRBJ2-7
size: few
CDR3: CSVEGTGRNEQYF
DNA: TGCAGCGTTGAAGGGACAGGTAGGAACGAGCAGTACTTC

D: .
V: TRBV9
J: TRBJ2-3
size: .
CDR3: CASSPGLVSRDTQYF
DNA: TGTGCCAGCAGCCCAGGACTCGTAAGCAGGGATACGCAGTATTTT

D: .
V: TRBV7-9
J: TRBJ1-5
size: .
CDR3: CASSQVWGESQPQHF
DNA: TGTGCCAGCAGCCAAGTTTGGGGGGAAAGTCAGCCCCAGCATTTT

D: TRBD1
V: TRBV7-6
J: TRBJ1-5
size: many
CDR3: CASSRQGRQPQHF
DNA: TGTGCCAGCAGCCGACAGGGGCGTCAGCCCCAGCATTTT

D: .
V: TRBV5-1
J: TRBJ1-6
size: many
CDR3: CASSFDTAAYNSPLHF
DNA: TGCGCCAGCAGCTTTGACACGGCTGCTTATAATTCACCCCTCCACTTT

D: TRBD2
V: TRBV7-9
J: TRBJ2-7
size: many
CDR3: CASSSPSGRGTYEQYF
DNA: TGTGCCAGCAGCTCACCTAGCGGGAGGGGTACCTACGAGCAGTACTTC

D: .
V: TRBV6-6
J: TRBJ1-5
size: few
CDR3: CASWEASYSNQPQHF
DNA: TGTGCCAGTTGGGAGGCTTCTTATAGCAATCAGCCCCAGCATTTT